This record looks at one TCR beta chain sequence and its context. Method: immunoSEQ multiplex PCR; TCRdb's copy keeps in-frame clones and lacks some. The data show 200,000 to 250,000 clones, 84% seen once. This sample was taken from a study of blood T cell repertoires in COVID-19. Germline V gene sequence: CDR1 LNHDA, CDR2 SQIVND (reference sequence). Trimming removed 1 base at V and 2 bases at J, with 9 bases between. This CDR3 contains 16 residues. V gene TRBV19 combines with J gene TRBJ2-6; D may be TRBD1 (5 bases). The sequenced sample consisted of peripheral blood. The source is a woman in her fifties or sixties with active or convalescent COVID-19. The CDR3 sequence is CASSIGPGTGANVLTF. As DNA, the CDR3 is TGTGCCAGTAGTATAGGTCCAGGGACTGGGGCCAACGTCCTGACTTTC.